This entry concerns a single TCR beta chain. This clonotype occurred many times. The clone's antigen remains unknown. The sample holds no much larger clone one base away, and base qualities are not on file. This specimen belongs to a study of neurological immune-mediated disorders (dated by TCRdb to the late 2010s). Some background on the complete study: Peripheral blood TCR-beta repertoires from HTLV-I-associated myelopathy (HAM/TSP) patients, multiple sclerosis patients and healthy controls were compared by UMI-based sequencing. The approximately 110 TCR-beta libraries included longitudinal samples, technical triplicates and paired sorted CD4+ and CD8+ T-cell subsets alongside PBMC samples. The cohort included some 66 subjects: roughly 15 with HAM/TSP, approximately 34 with multiple sclerosis, and around 20 healthy controls. Longitudinal HAM/TSP donors and healthy donors each had 3 time-points at intervals of 3-40 months.

Here is what the overall study found, with its caveats: TCR clonal expansion was greatest in HAM/TSP patients and smallest in MS patients, who ranked below even healthy controls. No identical CDR3 amino acid sequences were shared among expanded clones across subjects, suggesting private TCR-beta repertoires in all groups.

Per the publication, the time point label means: longitudinal time-point 1 (baseline). Healthy controls were blood bank volunteers in Maryland, USA. For unsorted PBMC libraries, 2 million PBMCs were used after storage in RNAlater at -80 degrees C until RNA extraction. Peripheral blood was subjected to Ficoll-Hypaque density gradient centrifugation to isolate PBMCs, which were then cryopreserved in liquid nitrogen. Taken from cysteine to phenylalanine, the CDR3 has 11 residues. The retained sequence is limited to the CDR3, 33 bases, with the frame set at the first base. The V and J ends are trimmed by 1 base and 6 bases, leaving 4 bases between them. For CDR1 and CDR2, the germline V gene lists SNHLY and FYNNEI. To synthesize cDNA, template-switch 5'RACE was performed with a primer carrying a 10-nucleotide random unique molecular identifier so that each TCR transcript was tagged. Every sequencing run covered 15-18 subjects and yielded more than 170 million TCR-beta sequences. The RNeasy kit was used for extraction of total RNA. The KAPA Real-time Library Amplification kit was used to amplify TCR-beta VDJ regions with primers targeting the TCR constant region and the 5'RACE anchor. A first PCR added sample indexes and Illumina adaptors, and a second PCR then raised library yield. The roughly 650 bp TCR product was size-selected on a 2% E-gel SizeSelection system after Ampure bead purification. Before pooling, library quality was checked on a Bioanalyzer, concentration was measured with Qubit, and libraries were quantified with the Kapa Library Quantification kit. Libraries were sequenced paired-end 2 x 150 bp on an Illumina HiSeq 2500. To increase sequence diversity, about 23-30% phiX was spiked into each library pool. On the study's bioinformatics: Quality-filtered reads were processed with the UMI-based MiGEC pipeline, which removed over 75% of raw TCR sequences during error correction. VDJ genes were aligned to IMGT germline references, and each clonotype was defined by a unique CDR3 amino acid sequence together with V-J genes. Clonal expansion, Shannon diversity and CDR3 relatedness (CalcPairwiseDistances, ClusterSamples) were evaluated with VDJtools, and phylogenetic trees were built with CLCbio workbench. A clone was classed as expanded if it had 8 or more unique UMIs, a cutoff based on coefficient-of-variation modelling across technical triplicates. Using fastp at Q25 and MiXCR, TCRdb reprocessed the public reads and kept productive beta chains. Records with the same CDR3 protein are collapsed into one entry carrying the most frequent genes and DNA. The V and J calls, along with clone size, are taken from TCRdb and not from the paper's own processing. Present in this sample are tens of thousands of distinct CDR3 sequences, about 9.1% of which were seen just once. Of the sample, under 2% falls within the top ten clones.

The clonotype originates from a woman between 35 and 50 years old in good health. The chain is encoded by TRBV2 joined to TRBJ2-7, with the D gene uncertain. Source material: PBMCs. CDR3 region: CASSEGLEQYF. The sequenced DNA is TGTGCCAGCAGTGAAGGTCTCGAGCAGTACTTC.